Detailed here is one TCR beta chain. Its antigen is unidentified. The record originates from a study of T cell responses to AZD1222 COVID-19 vaccine. The CDR3 spans 17 residues. CDR1 and CDR2 from the germline V gene are SGHVS and FNYEAQ. V shed 5 bases and J 0 bases; nucleotides not matched to a gene: 10. Method: immunoSEQ multiplex PCR; TCRdb's copy keeps in-frame clones and lacks some. The table lists about 140,000 clones, 80% to 95% of them singletons, with 1% to 1.5% in the top ten. Notes on the study in general: The donor cohort was predominantly white British with a female majority, and clonal diversity may have been underestimated. Repertoire sampling was restricted to post-peak T cell response timepoints. Within unmutated variant regions lay the reported targets of nearly half of spike-specific TCRs.

V gene TRBV7-6 combines with J gene TRBJ1-5; 7 positions match TRBD1. Sequencing used peripheral blood, obtained 28 days after the second AZD1222 dose. The receptor was isolated from an adult who received the AZD1222 COVID-19 vaccine. The CDR3 sequence is CASSQGGGTYSNQPQHF. CDR3 nucleotide sequence: TGTGCCAGCAGCCAGGGGGGGGGCACTTATAGCAATCAGCCCCAGCATTTT.